Sequencing of this TCR beta chain was carried out in a study of monozygotic twins with inflammatory bowel disease. With the 5' RACE reads reprocessed, TCRdb shows one record per CDR3 protein and no DNA. The sample has 420,000 or so distinct CDR3 sequences, and its top ten clones hold more than 2%. The CDR3 extends over 15 amino acids. The V gene's germline CDR1 is DFQATT and CDR2 SNEGSKA (reference sequence). The chain has TRBV20-1 and TRBJ1-1; lacking DNA, the TRBD1 call made by TCRdb goes unchecked. The receptor was derived from a human donor with ulcerative colitis or Crohn's disease, or a healthy co-twin of an affected twin (not recorded which). Sequenced input: blood. This CDR3 is CSAREDRGMNTEAFF.